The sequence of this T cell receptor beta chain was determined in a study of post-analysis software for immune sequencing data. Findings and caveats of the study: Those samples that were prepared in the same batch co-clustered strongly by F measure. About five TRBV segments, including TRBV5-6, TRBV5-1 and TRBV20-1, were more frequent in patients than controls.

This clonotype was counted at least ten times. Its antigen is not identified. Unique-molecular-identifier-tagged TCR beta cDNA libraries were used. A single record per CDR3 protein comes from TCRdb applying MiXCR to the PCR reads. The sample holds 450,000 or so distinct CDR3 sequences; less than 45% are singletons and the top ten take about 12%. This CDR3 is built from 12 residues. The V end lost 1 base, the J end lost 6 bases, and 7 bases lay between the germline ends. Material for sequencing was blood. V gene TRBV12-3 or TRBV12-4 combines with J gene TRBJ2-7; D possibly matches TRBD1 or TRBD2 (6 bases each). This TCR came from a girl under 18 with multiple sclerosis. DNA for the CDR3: TGTGCCAGCAGTTTAGGGGGGGCCGAGCAGTACTTC. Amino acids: CASSLGGAEQYF.